This TCR beta chain emerged from a study of blood T cell repertoires in COVID-19 (dated by TCRdb to 2020 to 2022). Background on the whole study: Samples from collaborators originated in the United States, Italy and Spain and spanned both the acute and convalescent phases of COVID-19. The material from the prospective study consisted of cDNA or gDNA derived from T cells, B-cell-depleted T cells, or PBMCs. The dataset comprised deeply sampled blood TCRbeta repertoires from subjects exposed to, actively infected with, or recovered from COVID-19. A freely available public database, intended as a resource for researchers studying the immune response to SARS-CoV-2, is where the repertoires were released. The samples were drawn from two sources: the first 160 participants of the ongoing ImmuneRACE study, and 1,000 to 1,500 subjects contributed by 6 global collaborators. A de-identified subject ID, COVID-19 status, age in years and sex were almost always included in the sample metadata. Where HLA class I and class II types were available, the types were taken from metadata supplied by the sample provider, not from assay-based typing. The paper as a whole reports these results and caveats: The amount of clinical and demographic metadata varied by source and participant and was provided uncurated.

TCRbeta CDR3 regions were amplified from genomic DNA by means of the immunoSEQ Assay, a bias-controlled multiplex PCR. Processing in the source paper ran as follows. The number of nucleated cells in each sample was estimated by amplification of reference gene primers within the assay. To quantify the absolute abundance of each unique TCRbeta CDR3 rearrangement, sequence reads were collapsed and filtered. For each sample, productive Simpson clonality was calculated as the square root of Simpson's diversity index across productive rearrangements. Drawn from immuneACCESS, this table holds only the in-frame rearrangements with V and J called that TCRdb kept. Clones are partly lost; checked studies trace under half to an unresolved V gene and leave the rest unexplained. V, J and clone size are taken as reported in that table, and D and trimming were inferred from the DNA itself. The sample yields roughly 220,000 clones; roughly 88% were counted once. The ten largest make up roughly 15% of the sample.

The germline V gene supplies CDR1 SNHLY and CDR2 FYNNEI. V was cut back by 7 bases and J by 2 bases, leaving a gap of 15 bases between them. From cysteine to phenylalanine, the CDR3 is 15 amino acids long. Only the CDR3 DNA is retained, 45 bases long and in frame from the first base. Enrolling through a virtual design, the prospective study's participants ranged in age from roughly 18 to 89 years and lived across approximately 25 United States geographic areas. To assign participants to cohorts, the prospective study relied on clinical history that participants themselves reported in a screening survey and a study questionnaire. In the prospective study, mobile phlebotomists collected whole blood, serum and a nasopharyngeal or oropharyngeal swab from each participant. Participants in the prospective study had the option to provide additional blood draws and questionnaires over an approximately 2-month period. Before DNA extraction, prospective study blood samples were shipped either frozen or at room temperature.

Concerning this clone itself: The specificity of this receptor is unknown. No base quality values were provided; no much bigger clone lies one nucleotide off.

The sample consisted of PBMCs or T cells enriched from blood (not recorded which). This receptor chain uses TRBV2 and TRBJ1-5, and TRBD1 may be the D gene, going by 5 matching bases. This sequence was found in a woman between 45 and 60 years old with acute COVID-19. The CDR3 reads as follows: CASTMTDRGNQPQHF. The DNA is TGTGCCAGCACTATGACAGACCGAGGCAATCAGCCCCAGCATTTT.